This TCR beta chain comes out of a study of CD8+CD57+ T cells in acquired aplastic anemia. Whole-study findings and limits: Overlap between patients and controls comprised about 28 CD8+ CDR3 sequences.

Germline CDR1 is SQVTM and CDR2 is ANQGSEA. Between the trimmed V and J ends, which lost 1 base and 5 bases, there was a span of 11 bases. This CDR3 is built from 13 residues. Comment on this clonotype: Its antigen is not known.

TCR beta VDJ and CDR3 were profiled, and genomic DNA was the template. One entry per CDR3 protein, called by TCRdb with MiXCR from the reads. The sample contains some 180,000 distinct CDR3 sequences, approximately 49% of which appear only once. What was sequenced was sorted CD4+, CD8+, or CD8+CD57+ T cells (not recorded which) from PBMCs. The clonotype comes from a human donor in good health. V gene TRBV29-1 combines with J gene TRBJ1-1; D unclear. The CDR3 loop reads CSVEALAGTEAFF. The CDR3 region has the DNA TGCAGCGTTGAAGCCCTCGCGGGGACTGAAGCTTTCTTT.